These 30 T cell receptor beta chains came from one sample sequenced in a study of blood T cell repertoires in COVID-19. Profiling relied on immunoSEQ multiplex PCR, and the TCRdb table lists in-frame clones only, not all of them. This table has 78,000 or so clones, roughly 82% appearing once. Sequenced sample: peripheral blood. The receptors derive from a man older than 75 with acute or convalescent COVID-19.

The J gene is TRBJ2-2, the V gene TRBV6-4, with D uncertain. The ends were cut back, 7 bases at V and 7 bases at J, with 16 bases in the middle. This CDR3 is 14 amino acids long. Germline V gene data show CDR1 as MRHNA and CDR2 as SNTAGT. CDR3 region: CASNFYVRRGELFF. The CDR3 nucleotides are TGTGCCAGCAACTTCTACGTCCGTCGCGGGGAGCTGTTTTTT.

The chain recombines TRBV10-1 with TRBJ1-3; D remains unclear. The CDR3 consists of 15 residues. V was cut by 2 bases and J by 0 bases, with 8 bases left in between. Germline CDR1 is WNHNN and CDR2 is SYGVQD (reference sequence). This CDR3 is CASSEHEGSGNTIYF. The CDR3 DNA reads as TGCGCCAGCAGTGAGCACGAGGGCTCTGGAAACACCATATATTTT.

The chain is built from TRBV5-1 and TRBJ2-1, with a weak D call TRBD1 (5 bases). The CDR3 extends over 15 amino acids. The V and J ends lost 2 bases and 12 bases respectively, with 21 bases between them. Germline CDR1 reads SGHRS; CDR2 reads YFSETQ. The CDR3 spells CASSLQARALEGQFF. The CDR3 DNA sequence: TGCGCCAGCAGCTTACAGGCTAGGGCCCTTGAAGGGCAGTTCTTC.

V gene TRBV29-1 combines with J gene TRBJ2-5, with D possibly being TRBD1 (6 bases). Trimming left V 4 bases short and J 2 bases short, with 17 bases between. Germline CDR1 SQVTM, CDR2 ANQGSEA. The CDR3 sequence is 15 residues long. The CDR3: CSVVKSLGQQETQYF. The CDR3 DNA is TGCAGCGTTGTCAAATCTCTGGGACAACAAGAGACCCAGTACTTC.

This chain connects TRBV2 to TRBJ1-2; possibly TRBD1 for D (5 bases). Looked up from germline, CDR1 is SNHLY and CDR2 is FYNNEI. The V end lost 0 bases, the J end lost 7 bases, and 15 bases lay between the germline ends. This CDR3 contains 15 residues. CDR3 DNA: TGTGCCAGCAGTGAAGCGCTAGGGGCGAGCGTTGGCTACACCTTC. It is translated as CASSEALGASVGYTF.

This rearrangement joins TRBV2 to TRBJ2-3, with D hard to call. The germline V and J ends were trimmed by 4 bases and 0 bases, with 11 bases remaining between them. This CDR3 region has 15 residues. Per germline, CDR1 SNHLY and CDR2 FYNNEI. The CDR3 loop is CASSGQQPSTDTQYF. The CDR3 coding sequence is TGTGCCAGCAGTGGGCAACAACCGAGCACAGATACGCAGTATTTT.

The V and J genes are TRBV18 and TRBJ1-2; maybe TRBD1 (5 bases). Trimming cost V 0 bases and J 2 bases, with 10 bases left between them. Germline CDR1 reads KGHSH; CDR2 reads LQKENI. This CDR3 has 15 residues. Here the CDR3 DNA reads TGTGCCAGCTCACCACCCGCGACAGCCAACTATGGCTACACCTTC. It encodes CASSPPATANYGYTF.

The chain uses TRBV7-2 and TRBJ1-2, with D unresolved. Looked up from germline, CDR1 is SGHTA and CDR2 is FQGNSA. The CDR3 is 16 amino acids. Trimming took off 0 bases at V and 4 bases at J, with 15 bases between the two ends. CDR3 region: CASSLAGGAVSYGYTF. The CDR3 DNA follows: TGTGCCAGCAGCTTAGCAGGCGGTGCAGTCTCCTATGGCTACACCTTC.

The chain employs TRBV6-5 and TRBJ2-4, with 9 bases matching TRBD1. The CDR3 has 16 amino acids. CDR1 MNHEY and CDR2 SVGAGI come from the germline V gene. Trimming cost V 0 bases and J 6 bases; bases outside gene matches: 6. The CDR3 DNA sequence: TGTGCCAGCAGTTACTCGATCGCGGGACAGGGAAACATTCAGTACTTC. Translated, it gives CASSYSIAGQGNIQYF.

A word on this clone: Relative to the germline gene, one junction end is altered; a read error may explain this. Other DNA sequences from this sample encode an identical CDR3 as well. The CDR3: CASSGRQGAGGNQPQHF. In DNA form, the CDR3 reads TGCGCCAGCAGTGGGAGACAGGGGGCAGGAGGCAATCAGCCCCAGCATTTT. The chain links TRBV6-1 to TRBJ1-5; TRBD1 aligns across 10 bases. Germline V CDR1 and CDR2: MNHNS, SASEGT. This CDR3 has 17 amino acids.

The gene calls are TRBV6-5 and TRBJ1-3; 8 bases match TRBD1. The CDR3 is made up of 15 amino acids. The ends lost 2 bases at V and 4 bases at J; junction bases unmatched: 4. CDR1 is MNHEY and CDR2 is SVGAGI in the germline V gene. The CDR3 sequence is CASSYPTGEGNTIYF. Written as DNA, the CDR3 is TGTGCCAGCAGTTACCCGACAGGGGAAGGAAACACCATATATTTT.

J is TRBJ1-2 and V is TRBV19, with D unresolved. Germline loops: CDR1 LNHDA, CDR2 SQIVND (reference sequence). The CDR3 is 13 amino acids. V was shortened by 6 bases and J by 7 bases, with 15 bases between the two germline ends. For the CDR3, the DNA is TGTGCCAGTAGATCCAACAGCGGAGGTGGCTACACCTTC. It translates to CASRSNSGGGYTF. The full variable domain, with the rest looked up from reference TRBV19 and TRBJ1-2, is DGGITQSPKYLFRKEGQNVTLSCEQNLNHDAMYWYRQDPGQGLRLIYYSQIVNDFQKGDIAEGYSVSREKKESFPLTVTSAQKNPTAFYLCASRSNSGGGYTFGSGTRLTVV.

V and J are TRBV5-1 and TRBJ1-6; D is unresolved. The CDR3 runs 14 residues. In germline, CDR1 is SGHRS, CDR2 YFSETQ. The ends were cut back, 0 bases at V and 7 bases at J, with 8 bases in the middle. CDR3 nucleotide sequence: TGCGCCAGCAGCTTGGAACAGTCAAATTCACCCCTCCACTTT. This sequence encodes CASSLEQSNSPLHF. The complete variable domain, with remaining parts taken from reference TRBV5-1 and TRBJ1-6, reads KAGVTQTPRYLIKTRGQQVTLSCSPISGHRSVSWYQQTPGQGLQFLFEYFSETQRNKGNFPGRFSGRQFSNSRSEMNVSTLELGDSALYLCASSLEQSNSPLHFGNGTRLTVT.

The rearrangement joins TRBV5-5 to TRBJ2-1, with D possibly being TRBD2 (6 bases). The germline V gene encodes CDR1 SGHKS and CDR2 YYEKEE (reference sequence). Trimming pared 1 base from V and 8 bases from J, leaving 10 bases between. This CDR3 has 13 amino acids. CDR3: CASSLPSVYEQFF. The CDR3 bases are TGTGCCAGCAGCTTGCCTAGCGTCTATGAGCAGTTCTTC.

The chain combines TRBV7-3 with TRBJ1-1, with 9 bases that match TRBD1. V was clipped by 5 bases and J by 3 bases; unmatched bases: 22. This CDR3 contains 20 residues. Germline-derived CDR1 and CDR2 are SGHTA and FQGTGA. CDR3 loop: CASSLRQTNPGGTGHTEAFF. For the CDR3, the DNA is TGTGCCAGCAGCCTAAGGCAGACAAATCCCGGGGGGACAGGGCACACTGAAGCTTTCTTT.

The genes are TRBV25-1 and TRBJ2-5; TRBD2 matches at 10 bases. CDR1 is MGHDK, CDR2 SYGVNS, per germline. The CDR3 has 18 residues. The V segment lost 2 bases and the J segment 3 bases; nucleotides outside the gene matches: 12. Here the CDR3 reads CASSEGWLAGAAEETQYF. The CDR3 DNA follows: TGTGCCAGCAGTGAAGGGTGGCTAGCGGGGGCGGCGGAAGAGACCCAGTACTTC.

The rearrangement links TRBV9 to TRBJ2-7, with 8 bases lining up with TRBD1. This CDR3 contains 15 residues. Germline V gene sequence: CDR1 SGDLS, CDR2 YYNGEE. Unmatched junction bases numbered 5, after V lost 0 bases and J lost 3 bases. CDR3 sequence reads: CASSVGQGANYEQYF. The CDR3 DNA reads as TGTGCCAGCAGCGTAGGTCAGGGGGCAAACTACGAGCAGTACTTC.

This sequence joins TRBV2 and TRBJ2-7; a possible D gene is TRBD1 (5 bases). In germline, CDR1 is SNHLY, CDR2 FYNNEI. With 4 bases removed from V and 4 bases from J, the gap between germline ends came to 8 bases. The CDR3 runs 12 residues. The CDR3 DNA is TGTGCCAGCAGTGGATCAGGGTACGAGCAGTACTTC. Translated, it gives CASSGSGYEQYF.

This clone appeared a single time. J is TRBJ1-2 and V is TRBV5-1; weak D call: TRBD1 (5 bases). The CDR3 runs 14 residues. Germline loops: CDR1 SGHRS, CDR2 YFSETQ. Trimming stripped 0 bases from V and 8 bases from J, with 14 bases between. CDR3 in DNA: TGCGCCAGCAGCTTGGATAGGGGTGATGTCGGCTACACCTTC. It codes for CASSLDRGDVGYTF.

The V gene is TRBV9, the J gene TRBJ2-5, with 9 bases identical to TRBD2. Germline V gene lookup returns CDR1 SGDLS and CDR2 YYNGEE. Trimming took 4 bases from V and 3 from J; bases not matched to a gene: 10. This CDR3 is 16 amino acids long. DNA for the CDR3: TGTGCCAGCAGCCCGGGGACTAGCCCAGCTAAAGAGACCCAGTACTTC. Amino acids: CASSPGTSPAKETQYF.

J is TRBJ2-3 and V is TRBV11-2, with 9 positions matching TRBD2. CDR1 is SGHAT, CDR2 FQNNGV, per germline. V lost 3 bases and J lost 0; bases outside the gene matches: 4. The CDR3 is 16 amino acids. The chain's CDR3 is CASSFLAGGSTDTQYF. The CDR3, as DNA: TGTGCCAGCAGCTTCCTCGCGGGGGGGAGCACAGATACGCAGTATTTT.

The CDR3 sequence is CASSPIQETQYF. CDR3 nucleotides: TGTGCCAGCAGTCCAATCCAAGAGACCCAGTACTTC. The rearrangement uses TRBV2 and TRBJ2-5; D gene uncertain. In germline, CDR1 is SNHLY, CDR2 FYNNEI. CDR3 size: 12 residues. V gave up 5 bases and J gave up 1 base, with 5 bases separating them.

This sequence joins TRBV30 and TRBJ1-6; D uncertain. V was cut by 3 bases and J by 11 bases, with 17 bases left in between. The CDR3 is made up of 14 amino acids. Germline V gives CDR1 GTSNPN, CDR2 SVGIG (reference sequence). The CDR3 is CAWREASAGTPLHF. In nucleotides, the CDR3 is TGTGCCTGGAGGGAGGCCTCGGCCGGGACACCCCTCCACTTT.

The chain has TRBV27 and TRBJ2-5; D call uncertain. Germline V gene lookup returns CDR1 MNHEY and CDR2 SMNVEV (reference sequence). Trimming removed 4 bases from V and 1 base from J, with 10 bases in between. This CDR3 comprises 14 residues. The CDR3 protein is CASSSLVLQETQYF. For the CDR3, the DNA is TGTGCCAGCAGTTCCCTAGTTCTCCAAGAGACCCAGTACTTC.

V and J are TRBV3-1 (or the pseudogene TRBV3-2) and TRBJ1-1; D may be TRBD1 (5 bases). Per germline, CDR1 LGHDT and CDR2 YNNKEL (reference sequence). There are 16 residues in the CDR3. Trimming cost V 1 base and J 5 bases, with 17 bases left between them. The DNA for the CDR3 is TGTGCCAGCAGCCAAGGACGTGCCGGGGGGGGAACTGAAGCTTTCTTT. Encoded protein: CASSQGRAGGGTEAFF.

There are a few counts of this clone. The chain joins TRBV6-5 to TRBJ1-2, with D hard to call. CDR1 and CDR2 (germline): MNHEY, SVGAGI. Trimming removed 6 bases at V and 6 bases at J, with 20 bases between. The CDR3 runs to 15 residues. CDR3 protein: CASRNGRGISHGYTF. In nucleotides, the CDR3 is TGTGCCAGCAGAAACGGGCGAGGGATTAGTCATGGCTACACCTTC.

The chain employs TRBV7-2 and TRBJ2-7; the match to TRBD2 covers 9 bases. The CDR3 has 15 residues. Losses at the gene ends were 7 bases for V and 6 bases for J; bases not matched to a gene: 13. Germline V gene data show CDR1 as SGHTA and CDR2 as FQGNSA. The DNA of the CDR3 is TGTGCCAGCACCCTCTCCGGGATAGCGGGGGCCGAGCAGTACTTC. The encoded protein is CASTLSGIAGAEQYF.

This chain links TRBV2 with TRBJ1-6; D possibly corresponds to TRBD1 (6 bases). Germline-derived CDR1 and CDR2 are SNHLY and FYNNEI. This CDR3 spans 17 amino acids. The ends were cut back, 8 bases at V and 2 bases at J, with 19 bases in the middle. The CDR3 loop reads CASVGGAGTTYNSPLHF. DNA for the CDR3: TGTGCCAGCGTGGGGGGGGCAGGGACAACCTATAATTCACCCCTCCACTTT.

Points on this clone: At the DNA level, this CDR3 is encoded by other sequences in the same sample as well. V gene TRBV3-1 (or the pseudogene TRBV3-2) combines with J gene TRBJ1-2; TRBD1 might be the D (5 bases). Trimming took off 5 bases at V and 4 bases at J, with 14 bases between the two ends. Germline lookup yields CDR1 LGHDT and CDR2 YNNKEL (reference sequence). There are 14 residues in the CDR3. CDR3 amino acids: CASSTQAHPYGYTF. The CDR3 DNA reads TGTGCCAGCAGCACACAGGCACACCCCTATGGCTACACCTTC.

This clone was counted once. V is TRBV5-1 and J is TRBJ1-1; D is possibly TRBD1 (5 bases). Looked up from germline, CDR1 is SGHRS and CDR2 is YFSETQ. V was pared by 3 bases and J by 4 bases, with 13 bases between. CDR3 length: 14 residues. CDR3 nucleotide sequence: TGCGCCAGCAGCTCTACCGCGGGGGGCACTGAAGCTTTCTTT. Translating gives CASSSTAGGTEAFF.